The TCR beta chain under discussion was sequenced for a study of T cells in Graves' hyperthyroidism and ophthalmopathy. Trimming shortened V by 3 bases and J by 4 bases, and 9 bases separated the two germline ends. This CDR3 has 13 residues. Germline V gene data show CDR1 as SGHTA and CDR2 as FQGNSA. RNA transcripts gave rise to amplified TCR beta CDR3 regions. The primer set for the first-round RT-PCR of the TCR CDR3 was HTBI. TCRdb recomputed calls from the multiplex PCR reads with MiXCR, one row per CDR3 protein. The sample lists 500,000 or so distinct CDR3 sequences; roughly a sixth were seen once.

The J gene is TRBJ1-1, the V gene TRBV7-2; no clear D. Input material: blood. This clonotype was sampled from a woman younger than 35 with Graves' ophthalmopathy. The CDR3 DNA follows: TGTGCCAGCAGCTTTTCATCCACCACTGAAGCTTTCTTT. This codes for CASSFSSTTEAFF.